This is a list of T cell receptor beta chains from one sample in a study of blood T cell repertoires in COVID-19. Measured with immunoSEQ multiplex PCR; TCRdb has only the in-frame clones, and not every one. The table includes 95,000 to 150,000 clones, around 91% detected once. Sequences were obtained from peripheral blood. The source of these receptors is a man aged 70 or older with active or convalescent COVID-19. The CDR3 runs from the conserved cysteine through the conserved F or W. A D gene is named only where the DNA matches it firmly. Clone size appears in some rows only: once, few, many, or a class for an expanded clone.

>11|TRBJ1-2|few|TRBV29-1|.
CSVEERQGYTF
TGCAGCGTTGAGGAGAGACAGGGCTACACCTTC
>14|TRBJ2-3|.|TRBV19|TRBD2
CASSSGRWADTQYF
TGTGCCAGTAGTAGCGGGAGATGGGCAGATACGCAGTATTTT
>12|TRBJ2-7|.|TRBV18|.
CASSLNRDEQYF
TGTGCCAGCTCACTAAACAGGGACGAGCAGTACTTC
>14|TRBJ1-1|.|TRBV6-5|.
CASSYSKERGEAFF
TGTGCCAGCAGTTACTCGAAGGAGCGCGGTGAAGCTTTCTTT
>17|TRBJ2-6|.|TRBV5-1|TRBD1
CASSSRDRDSGANVLTF
TGCGCCAGCAGCTCCCGGGACAGGGACTCTGGGGCCAACGTCCTGACTTTC
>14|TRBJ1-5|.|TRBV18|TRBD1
CASSGDRGDQPQHF
TGTGCCAGCTCAGGGGACAGGGGGGATCAGCCCCAGCATTTT
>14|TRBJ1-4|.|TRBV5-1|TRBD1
CASSLVAGGEKLFF
TGCGCCAGCAGCTTGGTGGCAGGGGGCGAAAAACTGTTTTTT
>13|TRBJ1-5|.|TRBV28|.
CASSFSGNQPQHF
TGTGCCAGCAGTTTTAGCGGAAATCAGCCCCAGCATTTT
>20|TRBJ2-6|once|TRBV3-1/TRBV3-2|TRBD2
CASSPGLAGGAHSGANVLTF
TGTGCCAGCAGCCCGGGACTAGCGGGAGGGGCTCATTCTGGGGCCAACGTCCTGACTTTC
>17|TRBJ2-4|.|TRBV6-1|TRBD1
CASSEAQVGTGMNIQYF
TGTGCCAGCAGTGAAGCGCAGGTGGGGACAGGGATGAACATTCAGTACTTC
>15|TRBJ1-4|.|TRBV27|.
CASRDEGATNEKLFF
TGTGCCAGCAGGGACGAGGGGGCAACTAATGAAAAACTGTTTTTT
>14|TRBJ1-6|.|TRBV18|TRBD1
CASSEGQYNSPLHF
TGTGCCAGCTCCGAGGGACAGTATAATTCACCCCTCCACTTT
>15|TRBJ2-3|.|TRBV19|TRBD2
CASNRRLAGSDTQYF
TGTGCCAGTAACAGAAGACTAGCGGGGTCAGATACGCAGTATTTT
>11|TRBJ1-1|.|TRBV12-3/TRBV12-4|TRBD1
CASTETGRAFF
TGTGCCAGCACCGAGACAGGGAGGGCTTTCTTT
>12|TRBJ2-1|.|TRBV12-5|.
CASGPREHEQFF
TGTGCTAGTGGTCCCAGGGAACATGAGCAGTTCTTC
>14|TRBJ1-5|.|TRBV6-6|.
CATEQGGASQPQHF
TGTGCCACCGAACAAGGGGGGGCATCTCAGCCCCAGCATTTT
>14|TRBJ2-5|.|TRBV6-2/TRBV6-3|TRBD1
CASTPWGQQETQYF
TGTGCCAGCACCCCATGGGGACAGCAAGAGACCCAGTACTTC
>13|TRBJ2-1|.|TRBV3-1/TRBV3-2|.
CASSQGRINEQFF
TGTGCCAGCAGCCAGGGGAGGATTAATGAGCAGTTCTTC
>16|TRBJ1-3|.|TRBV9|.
CASSVGPTSSGNTIYF
TGTGCCAGCAGCGTAGGTCCGACTAGCTCTGGAAACACCATATATTTT
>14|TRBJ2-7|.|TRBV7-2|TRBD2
CASGSGGDSYEQYF
TGTGCCAGCGGATCGGGGGGGGACTCCTACGAGCAGTACTTC
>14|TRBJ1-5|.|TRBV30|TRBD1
CAWSPGQGGQPQHF
TGTGCCTGGAGTCCGGGACAGGGTGGTCAGCCCCAGCATTTT
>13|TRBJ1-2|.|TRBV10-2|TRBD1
CASSEQGAYGYTF
TGCGCCAGCAGTGAACAGGGGGCCTATGGCTACACCTTC
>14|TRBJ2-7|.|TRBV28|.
CASHTYGEAYEQYF
TGTGCCAGCCACACATACGGGGAGGCCTACGAGCAGTACTTC
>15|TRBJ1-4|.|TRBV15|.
CATSRDKGGGEKLFF
TGTGCCACCAGCAGAGATAAGGGAGGGGGGGAAAAACTGTTTTTT
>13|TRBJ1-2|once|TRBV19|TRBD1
CASSGQINYGYTF
TGTGCCAGCTCGGGACAGATTAACTATGGCTACACCTTC
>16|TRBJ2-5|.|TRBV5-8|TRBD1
CASSLGPGQNEETQYF
TGTGCCAGCAGCTTGGGACCGGGACAGAATGAAGAGACCCAGTACTTC
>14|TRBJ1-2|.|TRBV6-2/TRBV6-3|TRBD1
CASSSPGQTYGYTF
TGTGCCAGCAGTTCACCGGGACAGACCTATGGCTACACCTTC
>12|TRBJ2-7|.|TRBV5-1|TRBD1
CASGRQGAEQYF
TGCGCCAGCGGAAGACAGGGCGCCGAGCAGTACTTC
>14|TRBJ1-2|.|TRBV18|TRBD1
CASSPQTGPRGYTF
TGTGCCAGCTCACCGCAGACAGGGCCTAGGGGCTACACCTTC
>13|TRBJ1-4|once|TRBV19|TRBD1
CASSGQGREKLFF
TGTGCCAGTAGCGGACAGGGGCGGGAAAAACTGTTTTTT
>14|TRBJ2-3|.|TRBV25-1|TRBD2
CASSLAGGVDTQYF
TGTGCCAGCAGTTTAGCGGGAGGGGTGGATACGCAGTATTTT
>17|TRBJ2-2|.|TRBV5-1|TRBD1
CASSATPGQGGPGELFF
TGCGCCAGCAGCGCCACCCCGGGACAGGGCGGCCCCGGGGAGCTGTTTTTT
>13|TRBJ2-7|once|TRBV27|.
CASSLGRAYEQYF
TGTGCCAGCAGTTTAGGGCGGGCCTACGAGCAGTACTTC
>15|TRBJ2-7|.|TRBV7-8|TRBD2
CASSLVTRGTYEQYF
TGTGCCAGCAGCTTAGTTACGCGGGGGACCTACGAGCAGTACTTC
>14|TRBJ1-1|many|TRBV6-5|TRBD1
CASRPDRGLSEAFF
TGTGCCAGCAGACCGGACAGGGGGCTTAGTGAAGCTTTCTTT
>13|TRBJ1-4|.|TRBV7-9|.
CASTQQPNEKLFF
TGTGCCAGCACCCAACAGCCTAATGAAAAACTGTTTTTT
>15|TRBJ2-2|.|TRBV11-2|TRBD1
CASTLRQGATGELFF
TGTGCCAGCACCCTGCGGCAGGGGGCGACCGGGGAGCTGTTTTTT
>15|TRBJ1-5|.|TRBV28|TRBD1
CASSPPGQRNQPQHF
TGTGCCAGCAGTCCTCCGGGACAGCGCAATCAGCCCCAGCATTTT
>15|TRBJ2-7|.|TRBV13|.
CASSLGFREPYEQYF
TGTGCCAGCAGCTTGGGGTTCCGGGAGCCCTACGAGCAGTACTTC